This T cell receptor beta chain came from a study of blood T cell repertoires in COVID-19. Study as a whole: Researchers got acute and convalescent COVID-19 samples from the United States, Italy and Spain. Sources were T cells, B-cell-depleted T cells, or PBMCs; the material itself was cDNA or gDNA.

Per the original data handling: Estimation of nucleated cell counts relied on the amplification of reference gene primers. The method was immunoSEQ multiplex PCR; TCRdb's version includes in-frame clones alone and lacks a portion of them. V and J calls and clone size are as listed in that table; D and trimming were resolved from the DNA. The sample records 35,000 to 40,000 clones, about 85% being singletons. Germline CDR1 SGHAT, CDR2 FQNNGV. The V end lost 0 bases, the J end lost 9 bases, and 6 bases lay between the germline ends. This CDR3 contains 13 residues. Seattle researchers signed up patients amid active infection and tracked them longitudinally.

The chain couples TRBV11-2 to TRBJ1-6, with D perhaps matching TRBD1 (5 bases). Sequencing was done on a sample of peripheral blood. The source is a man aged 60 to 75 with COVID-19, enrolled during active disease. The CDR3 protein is CASSLERGSPLHF. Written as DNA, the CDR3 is TGTGCCAGCAGCTTAGAAAGGGGTTCACCCCTCCACTTT.